The rows below give T cell receptor beta chains drawn from one sample of a study of CD8+CD57+ T cells in acquired aplastic anemia. TCRdb re-called the reads with MiXCR, one entry per CDR3 protein. Of 200,000 to 250,000 distinct CDR3 sequences in the sample, roughly 35% were seen once. Sequencing was done on a sample of sorted CD4+, CD8+, or CD8+CD57+ T cells (not recorded which) from PBMCs. These receptor sequences come from a human donor in good health, serving as a control. Both conserved end residues are part of each CDR3. The D gene is left open where the match is weak. Size values are once, few and many counts, or a class for expanded clones, and some rows have none.

TRBV30	-	TRBJ1-1	few	CAWSALGGGLNTEAFF	TGTGCCTGGAGTGCACTGGGGGGCGGGTTGAACACTGAAGCTTTCTTT
TRBV2	TRBD2	TRBJ2-3	-	CASSDRGEQDTQYF	TGTGCCAGCAGTGACCGGGGGGAACAAGATACGCAGTATTTT
TRBV19	-	TRBJ1-1	many	CASSIIRDPRSEAFF	TGTGCCAGTAGTATTATAAGGGACCCACGGAGTGAAGCTTTCTTT
TRBV10-3	-	TRBJ1-2	-	CAIHGTAGYTF	TGTGCCATCCACGGGACCGCTGGCTACACCTTC
TRBV20-1	TRBD1	TRBJ1-5	few	CSARESGGLGQPQHF	TGCAGTGCTAGAGAGTCAGGGGGCTTAGGGCAGCCCCAGCATTTT
TRBV2	TRBD2	TRBJ2-5	-	CASSDGLAGRPETQYF	TGTGCCAGCAGTGACGGACTAGCGGGAAGGCCCGAGACCCAGTACTTC
TRBV19	-	TRBJ1-1	many	CASSIFDRSTEAFF	TGTGCCAGTAGTATTTTCGACAGGAGCACTGAAGCTTTCTTT
TRBV9	-	TRBJ2-1	many	CASSEYVDNEQFF	TGTGCCAGCAGCGAGTACGTGGACAATGAGCAGTTCTTC
TRBV11-2	TRBD1	TRBJ1-2	-	CASSLDRSGTGYYGYTF	TGTGCCAGCAGCTTAGATCGCTCCGGGACAGGTTATTATGGCTACACCTTC
TRBV7-8	TRBD1	TRBJ1-1	-	CASTRDRNTEAFF	TGTGCCAGCACCCGGGACAGGAACACTGAAGCTTTCTTT
TRBV7-2	-	TRBJ2-5	many	CASSLWGVAEGRETQYF	TGTGCCAGCAGCTTATGGGGGGTAGCGGAAGGGAGAGAGACCCAGTACTTC
TRBV2	-	TRBJ2-1	-	CASSEQGSDEQFF	TGTGCCAGCAGTGAACAGGGTAGCGATGAGCAGTTCTTC
TRBV10-3	-	TRBJ1-2	-	CATRQEIGYGYTF	TGTGCCACTCGACAGGAGATCGGCTATGGCTACACCTTC
TRBV29-1	-	TRBJ2-7	-	CSVGQGDYEQYF	TGCAGCGTTGGGCAGGGTGACTACGAGCAGTACTTC
TRBV9	-	TRBJ1-1	many	CASSVAWVGAGNTEAFF	TGTGCCAGCAGCGTAGCTTGGGTGGGGGCGGGAAACACTGAAGCTTTCTTT